The 13 T cell receptor beta chains given below trace back to one sample, sequenced in a study of blood T cell repertoires in COVID-19. Repertoires were generated with immunoSEQ multiplex PCR, while TCRdb's copy carries only in-frame clones and drops some. The sample includes 310,000 or so clones, around 87% of them seen just once. Input material: peripheral blood. These receptors were taken from a man aged 50-59 years with active or convalescent COVID-19.

This chain links TRBV10-3 with TRBJ2-3; the match to TRBD2 covers 13 bases. The CDR3 covers 17 residues. The junction had 12 bases not matched to a gene; V was cut back by 11 bases and J by 1 base. Per germline, CDR1 ENHRY and CDR2 SYGVKD. The CDR3 nucleotides read TGTGCCTCACGCACCGGGACTAGCGGGGAGGGCACAGATACGCAGTATTTT. It specifies CASRTGTSGEGTDTQYF.

The chain recombines TRBV5-1 with TRBJ1-3; D perhaps matches TRBD1 (5 bases). Germline CDR1 reads SGHRS; CDR2 reads YFSETQ. The CDR3 contains 15 residues. Between the trimmed V and J ends, which lost 0 bases and 0 bases, there was a span of 7 bases. CDR3 region: CASSLEGNSGNTIYF. The CDR3 DNA reads as TGCGCCAGCAGCTTGGAGGGGAACTCTGGAAACACCATATATTTT.

This clone was seen just once. The V gene is TRBV2, the J gene TRBJ2-3; 9 positions agree with TRBD2. The CDR3 runs 14 residues. Germline V CDR1 and CDR2: SNHLY, FYNNEI. V shed 5 bases and J 5 bases; nucleotides not matched to a gene: 5. The CDR3 DNA follows: TGTGCCAGCAGTCGACTAGCGGAAGAAGATACGCAGTATTTT. This gives the protein CASSRLAEEDTQYF.

The chain recombines TRBV27 with TRBJ2-5; 7 bases align to TRBD2. J lost 2 bases, V lost 2 bases, and 8 bases had no gene match. Germline CDR1 MNHEY, CDR2 SMNVEV (reference sequence). The CDR3 runs 16 residues. The CDR3 loop reads CASSLRQPSGQETQYF. The CDR3 DNA is TGTGCCAGCAGTTTAAGACAGCCTAGCGGACAAGAGACCCAGTACTTC.

The chain combines TRBV2 with TRBJ2-1; possibly TRBD2 for D (6 bases). Per germline, CDR1 SNHLY and CDR2 FYNNEI. The V gene lost 8 bases and the J gene lost 7 bases, with 12 bases spanning the gap. CDR3 length: 12 amino acids. CDR3 region: CASRSGGNEQFF. The CDR3 nucleotides read TGTGCCAGCCGTAGCGGAGGGAATGAGCAGTTCTTC.

The chain joins TRBV7-2 to TRBJ2-7; TRBD2 aligns across 7 bases. Looked up from germline, CDR1 is SGHTA and CDR2 is FQGNSA. Trimming at V came to 1 base and at J to 2 bases, leaving 5 bases not matched to a gene. The CDR3 covers 15 residues. CDR3 in amino acids: CASSLEAGLAYEQYF. The DNA of the CDR3 is TGTGCCAGCAGCTTAGAAGCGGGGCTAGCCTACGAGCAGTACTTC.

The genes are TRBV5-1 and TRBJ1-3; D ambiguous. Germline lookup yields CDR1 SGHRS and CDR2 YFSETQ. Trimming took off 0 bases at V and 3 bases at J, with 7 bases between the two ends. The CDR3 totals 14 residues. The CDR3 DNA reads as TGCGCCAGCAGCTTGGGGGGAGATGGAAACACCATATATTTT. Protein product: CASSLGGDGNTIYF.

This chain connects TRBV9 to TRBJ1-4; no firm D call. With 3 bases removed from V and 1 base from J, the gap between germline ends came to 10 bases. Germline V CDR1 and CDR2: SGDLS, YYNGEE. The CDR3 has 15 residues. As DNA, the CDR3 is TGTGCCAGCAGCGCCCTCGGGGAAACTAATGAAAAACTGTTTTTT. The encoded protein is CASSALGETNEKLFF.

The count of this clone is one. CDR3 region: CASSLGQIQETQYF. CDR3 nucleotide sequence: TGTGCCAGCAGCTTAGGACAGATTCAAGAGACCCAGTACTTC. The chain is built from TRBV7-2 and TRBJ2-5; maybe TRBD1 (5 bases). This CDR3 has 14 amino acids. CDR1 is SGHTA, CDR2 FQGNSA, per germline. The V end was cut by 1 base, the J end by 2 bases, with 8 bases between.

The V call is TRBV7-2, the J call TRBJ1-4, with D perhaps TRBD1 (5 bases). This CDR3 is 15 amino acids long. The V gene lost 7 bases and the J gene lost 0 bases, with 12 bases spanning the gap. In germline, CDR1 is SGHTA, CDR2 FQGNSA. CDR3 in amino acids: CASTQQGTTNEKLFF. In nucleotides, the CDR3 is TGTGCCAGCACCCAGCAGGGTACAACTAATGAAAAACTGTTTTTT. Drawing the rest from reference TRBV7-2 and TRBJ1-4, the complete variable domain is GAGVSQSPSNKVTEKGKDVELRCDPISGHTALYWYRQSLGQGLEFLIYFQGNSAPDKSGLPSDRFSAERTGGSVSTLTIQRTQQEDSAVYLCASTQQGTTNEKLFFGSGTQLSVL.

This chain uses TRBV10-3 with TRBJ1-2, with a weak D call TRBD1 (5 bases). V was pared by 10 bases and J by 5 bases, with 26 bases between. This CDR3 comprises 16 residues. Germline-derived CDR1 and CDR2 are ENHRY and SYGVKD. CDR3 residues: CATSGTAGLKEYGYTF. The DNA for the CDR3 is TGTGCCACCTCAGGCACGGCGGGGCTAAAGGAATATGGCTACACCTTC.

The V gene is TRBV28, the J gene TRBJ1-1; a weak D match, TRBD1 (5 bases). The CDR3 runs 14 residues. From germline, CDR1 is MDHEN and CDR2 SYDVKM. V lost 5 bases, J lost 4 bases, and 14 bases lay in between. The CDR3 sequence: CASSEAGWTTEAFF. CDR3 DNA: TGTGCCAGCAGTGAGGCAGGGTGGACCACTGAAGCTTTCTTT.

The rearrangement joins TRBV28 to TRBJ2-1, with 7 bases matching TRBD2. The length of the CDR3 is 16 residues. Germline CDR1 reads MDHEN; CDR2 reads SYDVKM. Germline trimming cut 6 bases from V and 4 bases from J; bases unmatched to any gene: 12. As DNA, the CDR3 is TGTGCCAGCAGACCCACGTGGGCTAGCGGTTACAATGAGCAGTTCTTC. This codes for CASRPTWASGYNEQFF.